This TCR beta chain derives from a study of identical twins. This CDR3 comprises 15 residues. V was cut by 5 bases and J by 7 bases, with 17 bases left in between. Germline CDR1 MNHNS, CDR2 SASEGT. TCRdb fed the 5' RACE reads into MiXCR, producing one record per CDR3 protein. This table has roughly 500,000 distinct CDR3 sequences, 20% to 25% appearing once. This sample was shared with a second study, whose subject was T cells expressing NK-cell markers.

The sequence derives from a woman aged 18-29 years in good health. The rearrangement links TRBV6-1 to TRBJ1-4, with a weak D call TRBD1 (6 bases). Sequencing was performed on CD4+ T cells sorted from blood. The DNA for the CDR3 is TGTGCCAGCAGTAGGACATGGGGGGGCCGTGAAAAACTGTTTTTT. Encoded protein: CASSRTWGGREKLFF.